The rows below give T cell receptor beta chains drawn from one sample of a study of blood T cell repertoires in COVID-19. Clones were sequenced by immunoSEQ multiplex PCR, and TCRdb holds only the in-frame ones, with some missing. The table has more than 300,000 clones, 86% seen once. The sequencing sample was made of peripheral blood. These receptors all stem from a woman aged 50 to 65 with acute or convalescent COVID-19. Each CDR3 is given with its conserved first and last residue. The D gene is left open where the match is weak. Clone size, where shown, is once, few, many, or a class for clones that have expanded.

clone_size | j_call | v_call | d_call | cdr3_nt | cdr3_aa
. | TRBJ1-3 | TRBV28 | . | TGTGCCAGCAGTTTACGGCAGGGTGAAGACACCATATATTTT | CASSLRQGEDTIYF
. | TRBJ2-7 | TRBV9 | TRBD1 | TGTGCCAGCAGCGTAGGGACAGGGGGCCACTACGAGCAGTACTTC | CASSVGTGGHYEQYF
. | TRBJ1-5 | TRBV7-8 | TRBD1 | TGTGCCAGCAGCTCCGGGACAGGGAATCAGCCCCAGCATTTT | CASSSGTGNQPQHF
. | TRBJ2-7 | TRBV6-5 | TRBD2 | TGTGCCAGCAAATCAGCGGGAAGCTACGAGCAGTACTTC | CASKSAGSYEQYF
. | TRBJ2-1 | TRBV5-8 | TRBD2 | TGTGCCAGCAGCTATGCGGTGACTAGCGAATACAATGAGCAGTTCTTC | CASSYAVTSEYNEQFF
. | TRBJ2-1 | TRBV7-2 | . | TGTGCCAGCAGCATTTCCGGGACTCTTGCCTACAATGAGCAGTTCTTC | CASSISGTLAYNEQFF
. | TRBJ2-7 | TRBV3-1/TRBV3-2 | . | TGTGCCAGTACCTTCGGCGGGATCTACGAGCAGTACTTC | CASTFGGIYEQYF
. | TRBJ2-3 | TRBV11-1 | . | TGTGCCAGCAGCCTCCAGACAGCCACAGATACGCAGTATTTT | CASSLQTATDTQYF
. | TRBJ2-5 | TRBV7-8 | TRBD1 | TGTGCCAGCAGCTCTACAGGGGGTGAGGAGACCCAGTACTTC | CASSSTGGEETQYF
. | TRBJ2-7 | TRBV19 | TRBD2 | TGTGCCAGCTCAAGGGACTACTCCTACGAGCAGTACTTC | CASSRDYSYEQYF
. | TRBJ2-7 | TRBV7-2 | TRBD2 | TGTGCCAGCAGCTCTCCCACCCTCCGGGGGAGCGGGAGTTCCTACGAGCAGTACTTC | CASSSPTLRGSGSSYEQYF
. | TRBJ1-4 | TRBV18 | . | TGTGCCAGCTCACCCACGGTTGCAACTAATGAAAAACTGTTTTTT | CASSPTVATNEKLFF
. | TRBJ2-7 | TRBV9 | . | TGTGCCAGCAGCGTAGGATCGGCGGGACAGAGCTACGAGCAGTACTTC | CASSVGSAGQSYEQYF
. | TRBJ2-2 | TRBV9 | . | TGTGCCAGCAGCGTAGACAGGGTGCCCGGGGAGCTGTTTTTT | CASSVDRVPGELFF
. | TRBJ2-3 | TRBV7-9 | TRBD2 | TGTGCCAGCAGCTTAGGGTGGGCTAGCGGGAGCCCAGATACGCAGTATTTT | CASSLGWASGSPDTQYF
. | TRBJ1-4 | TRBV5-1 | . | TGCGCCAGCAGCTTGGTCCCCAGGGAGGGTGAAAAACTGTTTTTT | CASSLVPREGEKLFF
few | TRBJ2-5 | TRBV29-1 | . | TGCAGCGTTGAGTCGGGGCGGGCCGCGGGGGAGACCCAGTACTTC | CSVESGRAAGETQYF
once | TRBJ1-2 | TRBV5-5 | TRBD1 | TGTGCCAGCAGCCGGGGACAGATTAACTATGGCTACACCTTC | CASSRGQINYGYTF
few | TRBJ2-5 | TRBV27 | TRBD2 | TGTGCCAGCAGTCCTAACCCATCGTTGGCTAGCGGGAGGCAAGAGACCCAGTACTTC | CASSPNPSLASGRQETQYF
. | TRBJ2-7 | TRBV5-1 | TRBD1 | TGCGCCAGCAGGCACAGGGGGGATCACGAGCAGTACTTC | CASRHRGDHEQYF
few | TRBJ2-1 | TRBV20-1 | TRBD2 | TGCAGTGCTAGTCACACCGGGACTAGGGATCCGGATGAGCAGTTCTTC | CSASHTGTRDPDEQFF
few | TRBJ2-7 | TRBV4-2 | TRBD2 | TGTGCCAGCAGCCAAGGAGGCGGGGGGTCTCCAAACTACGAGCAGTACTTC | CASSQGGGGSPNYEQYF
. | TRBJ1-1 | TRBV28 | TRBD1 | TGTGCCAGCAGGACAGGGGGCGCCTCGACTGAAGCTTTCTTT | CASRTGGASTEAFF
. | TRBJ2-6 | TRBV12-5 | TRBD1 | TGTGCTAGTGGCCCGACAGGGGGCGCGTTCACCTCTGGGGCCAACGTCCTGACTTTC | CASGPTGGAFTSGANVLTF
. | TRBJ2-7 | TRBV4-2 | TRBD1 | TGTGCCAGCAGCCAAGAAGGGGGACAGGGTTACGAGCAGTACTTC | CASSQEGGQGYEQYF
. | TRBJ2-5 | TRBV4-2 | . | TGTGCCAGCAGCCAGATCCCGGGAAGCCAAGAGACCCAGTACTTC | CASSQIPGSQETQYF
. | TRBJ2-6 | TRBV18 | . | TGTGCCAGCTCACCAGGAAATCGGGACTCTGGGGCCAACGTCCTGACTTTC | CASSPGNRDSGANVLTF
few | TRBJ1-2 | TRBV28 | . | TGTGCCAGCAGTCGTTGGTCAGGGGCCGCTTATGGCTACACCTTC | CASSRWSGAAYGYTF
. | TRBJ2-7 | TRBV28 | TRBD2 | TGTGCCAGCAGTTTATCCGGGACTAGCCCCCACGAGCAGTACTTC | CASSLSGTSPHEQYF
. | TRBJ2-2 | TRBV2 | TRBD2 | TGTGCCAGCACCACGGTACTAGCGGGCACCGGGGAGCTGTTTTTT | CASTTVLAGTGELFF
. | TRBJ2-3 | TRBV4-3 | . | TGCGCCAGCAGCCCCGTGGAGGGCCGTGATACGCAGTATTTT | CASSPVEGRDTQYF
. | TRBJ2-7 | TRBV7-3 | TRBD2 | TGTGCCAGCAGCGGTATGACTAGCGGGGTTACGGGGCAGTACTTC | CASSGMTSGVTGQYF
. | TRBJ2-5 | TRBV5-4 | TRBD2 | TGTGCCAGCAGCTTGCCCGGGGCTAGCGGACAAGAGACCCAGTACTTC | CASSLPGASGQETQYF
. | TRBJ2-1 | TRBV19 | . | TGTGCCAGTAGTACATACAGGGGGGGCTCCTACAATGAGCAGTTCTTC | CASSTYRGGSYNEQFF
. | TRBJ2-3 | TRBV9 | TRBD2 | TGTGCCAGCAGCCATAGCGGGAGCGCAGATACGCAGTATTTT | CASSHSGSADTQYF
. | TRBJ2-7 | TRBV24-1 | TRBD1 | TGTGCCACCAGTGCCCCTGGGACAGGGAGGTACGAGCAGTACTTC | CATSAPGTGRYEQYF
once | TRBJ2-2 | TRBV5-1 | . | TGCGCCAGCTCCCCAGGGGTCAGGGTTAACGCCGGGGAGCTGTTTTTT | CASSPGVRVNAGELFF
. | TRBJ1-1 | TRBV7-9 | . | TGTGCCAGCAGCTTAGAGGGGTGGAGTGAAGCTTTCTTT | CASSLEGWSEAFF
. | TRBJ2-1 | TRBV21-1 | . | TGTGCCAGCAGCAAAAGAGACAGGGGGCCGTACAATGAGCAGTTCTTC | CASSKRDRGPYNEQFF
. | TRBJ2-1 | TRBV29-1 | TRBD1 | TGCAGCGTTGGTGGCAGGGGGCGGGACAATGAGCAGTTCTTC | CSVGGRGRDNEQFF
. | TRBJ2-5 | TRBV3-1/TRBV3-2 | . | TGTGCCAGCACCAGTTTAGAGACCCAGTACTTC | CASTSLETQYF
. | TRBJ1-2 | TRBV7-9 | TRBD1 | TGTGCCAGCAGCTTAGGACAGGGGGGCTATGGCTACACCTTC | CASSLGQGGYGYTF
. | TRBJ2-7 | TRBV28 | TRBD2 | TGTGCCAGCAGTTTGGGACTAGCGGTAGCTCCACTCTCCGAGCAGTACTTC | CASSLGLAVAPLSEQYF
. | TRBJ2-3 | TRBV27 | TRBD1 | TGTGCCAGCAGTTACAGGGGACCCACAGATACGCAGTATTTT | CASSYRGPTDTQYF
. | TRBJ2-1 | TRBV9 | TRBD2 | TGTGCCAGCAGCGTAGCGGGGGGAACCTACAATGAGCAGTTCTTC | CASSVAGGTYNEQFF
. | TRBJ2-1 | TRBV4-1 | . | TGCGCCAGCAGCCAGGGGGCCCGAACCTACAATGAGCAGTTCTTC | CASSQGARTYNEQFF
once | TRBJ2-7 | TRBV12-3/TRBV12-4 | TRBD2 | TGTGCCAGCAGTTCGGGACTACTCTACGAGCAGTACTTC | CASSSGLLYEQYF
once | TRBJ1-4 | TRBV28 | TRBD1 | TGTGCCACGAAAACAGGGGGCAATGAAAAACTGTTTTTT | CATKTGGNEKLFF
. | TRBJ2-1 | TRBV2 | . | TGTGCCAGCGTAAGGGAGAGCGCTGAGCAGTTCTTC | CASVRESAEQFF
. | TRBJ2-5 | TRBV19 | TRBD1 | TGTGCCAGTAGTATCCAGGACAGGGTAGAGACCCAGTACTTC | CASSIQDRVETQYF
. | TRBJ2-1 | TRBV7-3 | TRBD2 | TGTGCCAGCAGCTTATCCTCTAGTAGCGGGAGAAATGAGCAGTTCTTC | CASSLSSSSGRNEQFF
. | TRBJ1-4 | TRBV18 | . | TGTGCCAGCTCAAGAGGGACTAATGAAAAACTGTTTTTT | CASSRGTNEKLFF
. | TRBJ1-2 | TRBV3-1/TRBV3-2 | TRBD1 | TGTGCCAGCAGCCCTATCAGGGGGCGACAGGGCTACACCTTC | CASSPIRGRQGYTF
. | TRBJ2-1 | TRBV4-3 | . | TGCGCCAGCAGCCAAGAAGTGAGTTTTGTCAATGAGCAGTTCTTC | CASSQEVSFVNEQFF
few | TRBJ2-7 | TRBV3-1/TRBV3-2 | TRBD2 | TGTGCCAGCAGCCAATGGCTAGCGGGATGGTACGAGCAGTACTTC | CASSQWLAGWYEQYF
. | TRBJ1-1 | TRBV4-2 | . | TGTGCCAGCAGCCAAGATGTTGGGGGCGCGAACACTGAAGCTTTCTTT | CASSQDVGGANTEAFF
few | TRBJ2-7 | TRBV28 | . | TGTGCCAGCTCTCCTGGGCCTGCCTACGAGCAGTACTTC | CASSPGPAYEQYF
. | TRBJ2-1 | TRBV5-1 | TRBD2 | TGCGCCAGCAGCTTGGCTGACGGGACTAGCGGGAGGAATGAGCAGTTCTTC | CASSLADGTSGRNEQFF
. | TRBJ2-1 | TRBV27 | TRBD2 | TGTGCCAGCGCTAGCGGGAGTTTCTACAATGAGCAGTTCTTC | CASASGSFYNEQFF
. | TRBJ2-2 | TRBV5-4 | . | TGTGCCAGCAGCCGGACTGTGGACGGGGAGCTGTTTTTT | CASSRTVDGELFF